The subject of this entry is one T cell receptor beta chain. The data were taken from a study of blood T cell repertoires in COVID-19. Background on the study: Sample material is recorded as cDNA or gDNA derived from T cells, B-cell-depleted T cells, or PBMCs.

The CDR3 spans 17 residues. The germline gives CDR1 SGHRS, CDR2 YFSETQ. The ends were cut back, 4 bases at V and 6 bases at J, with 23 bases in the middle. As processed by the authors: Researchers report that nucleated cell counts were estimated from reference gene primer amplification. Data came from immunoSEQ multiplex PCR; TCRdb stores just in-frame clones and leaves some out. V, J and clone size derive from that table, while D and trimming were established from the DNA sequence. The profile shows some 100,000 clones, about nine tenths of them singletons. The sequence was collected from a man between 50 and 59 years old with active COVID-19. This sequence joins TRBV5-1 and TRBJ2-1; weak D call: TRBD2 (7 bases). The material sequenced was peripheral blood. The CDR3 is CASSLVVLGGARNEQFF. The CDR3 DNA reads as TGCGCCAGCAGCCTGGTGGTGCTGGGGGGGGCCCGCAATGAGCAGTTCTTC. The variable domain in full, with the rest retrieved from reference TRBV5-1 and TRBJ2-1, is KAGVTQTPRYLIKTRGQQVTLSCSPISGHRSVSWYQQTPGQGLQFLFEYFSETQRNKGNFPGRFSGRQFSNSRSEMNVSTLELGDSALYLCASSLVVLGGARNEQFFGPGTRLTVL.